The 17 T cell receptor beta chains in this list originate from one sample, sequenced in a study of graft-versus-host responses after intestinal transplantation. The data were produced by immunoSEQ multiplex PCR, yet TCRdb's version contains in-frame clones alone and is incomplete. The sample records around 100,000 clones, about 90% being singletons. No cognate antigen is known for these TCRs. The source was unstimulated CD4+ T cells sorted from spleen or lymph node cells, collected before intestinal transplant. These receptor sequences come from a human donor who received an intestinal transplant.

This CDR3 is CASSEWGGWNTGELFF. CDR3 sequence (DNA): TGTGCCAGCAGTGAATGGGGGGGCTGGAACACCGGGGAGCTGTTTTTT. The chain employs TRBV6-1 and TRBJ2-2; D might be TRBD2 (7 bases). Germline V gives CDR1 MNHNS, CDR2 SASEGT. The CDR3 is made up of 16 amino acids. Trimming shortened V by 2 bases and J by 1 base, and 11 bases separated the two germline ends.

The J gene is TRBJ1-2, the V gene TRBV29-1; a weak D match, TRBD1 (5 bases). V lost 4 bases and J lost 3, with 9 bases in between. Germline values: CDR1 SQVTM, CDR2 ANQGSEA. The CDR3 has 12 amino acids. CDR3 sequence reads: CSVAGGDYGYTF. In DNA form, the CDR3 reads TGCAGCGTTGCGGGGGGGGACTATGGCTACACCTTC.

The V and J genes are TRBV6-6 and TRBJ2-7; D gene unclear. CDR1 is MNHNY, CDR2 SVGAGI, per germline (reference sequence). Trimming took 6 bases from V and 4 from J, leaving 7 bases between them. The CDR3 covers 11 residues. CDR3 DNA: TGTGCCAGCAGGCTGCTTTACGAGCAGTACTTC. Translated: CASRLLYEQYF.

V and J are TRBV6-5 and TRBJ2-7; D unclear. Trimming left V 6 bases short and J 3 bases short, with 15 bases between. CDR3 length: 14 amino acids. The germline V gene has CDR1 MNHEY and CDR2 SVGAGI. CDR3 in DNA: TGTGCCAGCAGCCCAACGCCCCCGGGCTACGAGCAGTACTTC. Its translation is CASSPTPPGYEQYF.

The chain uses TRBV5-5 and TRBJ2-1; 8 bases are a match to TRBD2. Germline values: CDR1 SGHKS, CDR2 YYEKEE (reference sequence). CDR3 length equals 14 residues. The V gene end was trimmed by 2 bases and the J gene end by 8 bases; junction bases not matched to a gene: 6. CDR3 sequence: CASSFVSGSDEQFF. Here the CDR3 DNA reads TGTGCCAGCAGCTTCGTGAGCGGGAGTGATGAGCAGTTCTTC.

This chain connects TRBV6-1 to TRBJ1-2; possibly TRBD1 for D (5 bases). The V and J ends lost 3 bases and 5 bases respectively, with 10 bases between them. The CDR3 sequence is 13 residues long. Germline V CDR1 and CDR2: MNHNS, SASEGT. This CDR3 reads CASSDDRYYGYTF. The DNA for the CDR3 is TGTGCCAGCAGTGATGACAGATATTATGGCTACACCTTC.

This sequence joins TRBV11-2 and TRBJ2-2, with 8 bases lining up with TRBD1. The CDR3 runs 15 residues. In germline, CDR1 is SGHAT, CDR2 FQNNGV. The junction had 6 bases not matched to a gene; V was cut back by 4 bases and J by 5 bases. The CDR3 protein is CASSSTRGRTGELFF. The CDR3 DNA reads TGTGCCAGCAGCTCCACCAGGGGGCGGACCGGGGAGCTGTTTTTT.

The genes are TRBV9 and TRBJ2-3; D ambiguous. The CDR3 totals 11 residues. V lost 3 bases, J lost 4 bases, and 3 bases lay in between. Germline loops: CDR1 SGDLS, CDR2 YYNGEE. CDR3 in amino acids: CASSASDTQYF. As DNA, the CDR3 is TGTGCCAGCAGCGCCTCAGATACGCAGTATTTT.

This rearrangement joins TRBV9 to TRBJ2-7; a possible D gene is TRBD2 (6 bases). The V gene's germline CDR1 is SGDLS and CDR2 YYNGEE. This CDR3 is built from 15 residues. Trimming left V 1 base short and J 5 bases short, with 16 bases between. This chain's CDR3 is CASSVLASARHEQYF. The CDR3 DNA is TGTGCCAGCAGCGTACTAGCGTCGGCCAGACACGAGCAGTACTTC.

The chain joins TRBV6-5 to TRBJ1-2; 7 positions match TRBD1. V was clipped by 4 bases and J by 10 bases; unmatched bases: 15. The CDR3 is 15 amino acids. The germline gives CDR1 MNHEY, CDR2 SVGAGI. This CDR3 is CASSSALGTATDYTF. The CDR3, as DNA: TGTGCCAGCAGTTCCGCTCTAGGGACAGCCACCGACTACACCTTC.

The J gene is TRBJ1-5, the V gene TRBV7-2; D is possibly TRBD1 (5 bases). The germline V gene encodes CDR1 SGHTA and CDR2 FQGNSA. This CDR3 contains 15 residues. Trimming pared 5 bases from V and 4 bases from J, leaving 15 bases between. CDR3 DNA sequence: TGTGCCAGCAGCGACGGGACGGGGGGTAATCAGCCCCAGCATTTT. Protein sequence: CASSDGTGGNQPQHF. Complete variable domain (other parts from reference TRBV7-2 and TRBJ1-5): GAGVSQSPSNKVTEKGKDVELRCDPISGHTALYWYRQSLGQGLEFLIYFQGNSAPDKSGLPSDRFSAERTGGSVSTLTIQRTQQEDSAVYLCASSDGTGGNQPQHFGDGTRLSIL.

The CDR3 protein is CASSLGQVSSYEQYF. As DNA, the CDR3 is TGCGCCAGCAGCTTGGGGCAGGTCAGCTCCTACGAGCAGTACTTC. The chain links TRBV5-1 to TRBJ2-7; D uncertain. The CDR3 covers 15 residues. The V end was cut by 0 bases, the J end by 0 bases, with 10 bases between. Looked up from germline, CDR1 is SGHRS and CDR2 is YFSETQ. The complete variable domain, with remaining parts taken from reference TRBV5-1 and TRBJ2-7, reads KAGVTQTPRYLIKTRGQQVTLSCSPISGHRSVSWYQQTPGQGLQFLFEYFSETQRNKGNFPGRFSGRQFSNSRSEMNVSTLELGDSALYLCASSLGQVSSYEQYFGPGTRLTVT.

V gene TRBV6-5 combines with J gene TRBJ2-2; 10 bases fit TRBD2. The CDR3 sequence is 14 residues long. V dropped 5 bases and J dropped 5; count of bases not matched to a gene: 2. Germline V gene sequence: CDR1 MNHEY, CDR2 SVGAGI. CDR3 DNA: TGTGCCAGCAGTATAGCGGGAGGTACCGGGGAGCTGTTTTTT. Translating it yields CASSIAGGTGELFF.

The chain joins TRBV5-1 to TRBJ1-3; 8 bases are shared with TRBD1. The CDR3 has 14 amino acids. V trimming: 3 bases; J trimming: 4 bases; junction bases outside the gene matches: 3. CDR1 and CDR2 (germline): SGHRS, YFSETQ. The CDR3 is CASSWTGSGNTIYF. In nucleotides, the CDR3 is TGCGCCAGCAGCTGGACAGGGTCAGGAAACACCATATATTTT.

The chain carries TRBV7-9 and TRBJ2-2, with D perhaps matching TRBD2 (5 bases). CDR1 and CDR2 from the germline V gene are SEHNR and FQNEAQ (reference sequence). Trimming pared 5 bases from V and 0 bases from J, leaving 13 bases between. The CDR3 is 16 residues long. CDR3 in amino acids: CASSPRTFANTGELFF. DNA of the CDR3: TGTGCCAGCAGCCCCCGGACTTTCGCGAACACCGGGGAGCTGTTTTTT.

The chain joins TRBV6-5 to TRBJ1-5; D gene ambiguous. V shed 4 bases and J shed 3 bases, with 10 bases lying between them. This CDR3 comprises 14 residues. Germline-derived CDR1 and CDR2 are MNHEY and SVGAGI. This chain's CDR3 is CASSLSGYNQPQHF. The CDR3 bases are TGTGCCAGCAGTTTATCCGGATACAATCAGCCCCAGCATTTT.

The V and J genes are TRBV10-2 and TRBJ2-7, with D perhaps matching TRBD2 (5 bases). Germline V CDR1 and CDR2: WSHSY, SAAADI. V gave up 10 bases and J gave up 0 bases, with 16 bases separating them. This CDR3 has 14 amino acids. The CDR3 loop reads CATHSGWGSYEQYF. The CDR3 DNA sequence: TGCGCCACCCACAGCGGATGGGGCTCCTACGAGCAGTACTTC.